This T cell receptor beta chain originates from a study of PD-L1 blockade in urothelial cancer. A few counts support this clone. CDR1 and CDR2 from the germline V gene are SNHLY and FYNNEI. The V and J ends lost 6 bases and 1 base respectively, with 10 bases between them. The CDR3 sequence is 14 residues long. Indicated time point: peripheral blood 6 weeks after treatment start. TCRdb's copy holds only in-frame clones and misses some; the assay was immunoSEQ multiplex PCR. The repertoire consists of 75,000 to 100,000 clones, with around 78% occurring once and the leading ten covering around 7.7%. The receptor comes from a man aged 65-85 years with urothelial cancer. The V gene is TRBV2, the J gene TRBJ1-5, with no clear D. The material sequenced was PBMCs, taken around atezolizumab (anti-PD-L1) treatment. The CDR3 nucleotides read TGTGCCAGCAGAGCGGCCGGGAGCAATCAGCCCCAGCATTTT. As protein: CASRAAGSNQPQHF.